What follows are 12 T cell receptor beta chains derived from one specimen sequenced in a study of CD8+ T cells in alopecia areata. RNA was isolated and reverse transcribed to cDNA, the sequencing template. Generated by immunoSEQ multiplex PCR, the TCRdb table keeps only in-frame clones and is missing some. This sample has 200,000 to 250,000 clones, with 30% to 40% found just once. The sample's treatment: oral pan-JAK inhibitor, 5-10 mg twice daily. The sequencing used CD4+ T cells sorted from blood, collected between weeks 30 and 35, from a patient treated with tofacitinib. These receptors were collected from a human donor with alopecia areata.

The DNA of the CDR3 is TGCGCCAGCAGCCCCCGTCCCGGGCGGGATGCTTGGTATGAGCAGTTCTTC. This encodes CASSPRPGRDAWYEQFF. The J gene is TRBJ2-1, the V gene TRBV4-1; D is possibly TRBD2 (6 bases). Per the germline V gene, CDR1 is MGHRA and CDR2 is YSYEKL. The CDR3 length is 17 residues. The V and J ends lost 4 bases and 8 bases respectively, with 24 bases between them.

J is TRBJ1-1 and V is TRBV6-5; 10 nucleotides align to TRBD1. V shed 5 bases, J shed 5 bases, and the junction held 5 bases outside the gene matches. The germline gives CDR1 MNHEY, CDR2 SVGAGI. The CDR3 has 14 residues. CDR3 coding DNA: TGTGCCAGCAGTCGGGACAGGGGAAGGACTGAAGCTTTCTTT. It codes for CASSRDRGRTEAFF.

V gene TRBV5-1 combines with J gene TRBJ1-6; no clear D gene. V was cut by 2 bases and J by 10 bases, with 10 bases left in between. Germline V gene lookup returns CDR1 SGHRS and CDR2 YFSETQ. CDR3 length: 13 amino acids. The CDR3 DNA reads TGCGCCAGCAGCTTTAAGGGCGACTCACCCCTCCACTTT. The encoded protein is CASSFKGDSPLHF.

The chain combines TRBV27 with TRBJ1-6; D remains unclear. The CDR3 runs to 15 residues. In germline, CDR1 is MNHEY, CDR2 SMNVEV (reference sequence). Trimming removed 4 bases from V and 0 bases from J, with 7 bases in between. The CDR3 sequence: CASSSQGSYNSPLHF. The CDR3 DNA reads as TGTGCCAGCAGTTCCCAAGGCTCCTATAATTCACCCCTCCACTTT.

This clone was seen a handful of times. This sequence joins TRBV7-9 and TRBJ1-6; D may be TRBD1 (6 bases). The CDR3 has 14 amino acids. CDR1 is SEHNR, CDR2 FQNEAQ, per germline (reference sequence). The V and J ends lost 5 bases and 7 bases respectively, with 12 bases between them. The chain's CDR3 is CASSPQGSNSPLHF. The CDR3 nucleotides are TGTGCCAGCAGCCCCCAGGGGAGCAATTCACCCCTCCACTTT. Full variable domain (remainder filled in from reference TRBV7-9 and TRBJ1-6): DTGVSQNPRHKITKRGQNVTFRCDPISEHNRLYWYRQTLGQGPEFLTYFQNEAQLEKSRLLSDRFSAERPKGSFSTLEIQRTEQGDSAMYLCASSPQGSNSPLHFGNGTRLTVT.

The chain has TRBV30 and TRBJ1-6; no clear D. This CDR3 has 14 amino acids. V dropped 0 bases and J dropped 9 bases, with 12 bases sitting between them. The germline gives CDR1 GTSNPN, CDR2 SVGIG (reference sequence). DNA of the CDR3: TGTGCCTGGAGTGTACTGGGAGGGAGTTCACCCCTCCACTTT. Its protein product is CAWSVLGGSSPLHF. Full variable domain (rest looked up from reference TRBV30 and TRBJ1-6): SQTIHQWPATLVQPVGSPLSLECTVEGTSNPNLYWYRQAAGRGLQLLFYSVGIGQISSEVPQNLSASRPQDRQFILSSKKLLLSDSGFYLCAWSVLGGSSPLHFGNGTRLTVT.

This clone was seen only a few times. V gene TRBV7-3 combines with J gene TRBJ1-2, with TRBD1 matching 10 bases. Germline CDR1 and CDR2: SGHTA and FQGTGA. Unmatched junction bases numbered 17, after V lost 1 base and J lost 0 bases. The CDR3 spans 21 residues. The CDR3 DNA reads as TGTGCCAGCAGCTTAAGACCGCCTGGTTTTCGTGGACAGGGGGCTAACTATGGCTACACCTTC. Protein product: CASSLRPPGFRGQGANYGYTF.

V usage is TRBV29-1 and J usage is TRBJ1-2; 7 bases line up with TRBD1. Germline assignment: CDR1 SQVTM and CDR2 ANQGSEA. Unmatched junction bases numbered 8, after V lost 7 bases and J lost 6 bases. The CDR3 is 12 residues long. The CDR3 loop is CSAQTGYNGYTF. For the CDR3, the DNA is TGCAGCGCCCAGACAGGGTATAATGGCTACACCTTC. Based on the CDR3 plus reference TRBV29-1 and TRBJ1-2, the full variable domain is SAVISQKPSRDICQRGTSLTIQCQVDSQVTMMFWYRQQPGQSLTLIATANQGSEATYESGFVIDKFPISRPNLTFSTLTVSNMSPEDSSIYLCSAQTGYNGYTFGSGTRLTVV.

This clone was detected only a few times. CDR3 residues: CASSQGLVNGYTF. In nucleotides, the CDR3 is TGTGCCAGCAGCCAAGGGCTCGTGAATGGCTACACCTTC. V is TRBV6-5 and J is TRBJ1-2; no definite D call. The CDR3 length is 13 residues. Trimming took 6 bases from V and 6 from J, leaving 14 bases between them. Germline V CDR1 and CDR2: MNHEY, SVGAGI.

This clone was recorded a few times. V and J are TRBV19 and TRBJ2-5, with 10 bases identical to TRBD2. Losses at the gene ends were 7 bases for V and 4 bases for J; bases not matched to a gene: 6. CDR3 size: 14 residues. Looked up from germline, CDR1 is LNHDA and CDR2 is SQIVND (reference sequence). The CDR3 nucleotides are TGTGCCAGTAACCCCGGGACTAGCGTAGAGACCCAGTACTTC. Residues: CASNPGTSVETQYF.

The chain has TRBV25-1 and TRBJ2-3, with D uncertain. The CDR3 runs to 16 residues. From germline, CDR1 is MGHDK and CDR2 SYGVNS. V was pared by 3 bases and J by 2 bases, with 15 bases between. The DNA for the CDR3 is TGTGCCAGCAGTGACGGAAGTAGGAATCCCACAGATACGCAGTATTTT. Translated, it gives CASSDGSRNPTDTQYF.

This clone was recorded a few times. The gene calls are TRBV4-2 and TRBJ2-1, with 10 bases aligning to TRBD2. Germline V CDR1 and CDR2: LGHNA, YNFKEQ. J lost 6 bases, V lost 0 bases, and 8 bases had no gene match. This CDR3 spans 17 amino acids. The CDR3 loop reads CASSQDRGLAASNEQFF. In nucleotides, the CDR3 is TGTGCCAGCAGCCAAGATCGCGGACTAGCGGCTTCCAATGAGCAGTTCTTC.